Below, 21 T cell receptor beta chains from the same sample are listed, as sequenced in a study of cytomegalovirus exposure and HLA in healthy donors. The PCR was carried out with 60 Vbeta primers and 13 Jbeta primers. TCRdb keeps only in-frame clones here, not all; method: immunoSEQ multiplex PCR. Seen here are 130,000 or so clones, almost 85% observed once, and the top ten hold 1.5% to 2%. Sequenced sample: PBMCs. These TCRs come from a woman between 40 and 50 years old in good health and CMV-seronegative.

The chain joins TRBV9 to TRBJ2-3, with D maybe TRBD1 (6 bases). CDR3 size: 15 residues. Germline V lookup: CDR1 SGDLS, CDR2 YYNGEE. V lost 0 bases and J 1 base, leaving 9 bases between the germline ends. The CDR3 spells CASSVEGVGTDTQYF. CDR3 nucleotide sequence: TGTGCCAGCAGCGTAGAGGGGGTAGGCACAGATACGCAGTATTTT.

The J gene is TRBJ1-5, the V gene TRBV7-9; a weak D match, TRBD1 (6 bases). The germline V and J ends were trimmed by 5 bases and 3 bases, with 14 bases remaining between them. Germline loops: CDR1 SEHNR, CDR2 FQNEAQ (reference sequence). There are 15 residues in the CDR3. The CDR3, as DNA: TGTGCCAGCAGCCGGACAGATGTCAACAATCAGCCCCAGCATTTT. It translates to CASSRTDVNNQPQHF.

The chain links TRBV7-9 to TRBJ1-2; D is unclear. The germline V and J ends were trimmed by 1 base and 10 bases, with 13 bases remaining between them. The germline V gene has CDR1 SEHNR and CDR2 FQNEAQ (reference sequence). The CDR3 is 13 amino acids. The CDR3 loop is CASSLETLADYTF. The CDR3 coding sequence is TGTGCCAGCAGCTTAGAGACACTCGCCGACTACACCTTC.

V is TRBV7-8 and J is TRBJ2-7, with no clear D. This CDR3 region has 12 residues. The germline V gene encodes CDR1 SGHVS and CDR2 FQNEAQ. Trimming shortened V by 1 base and J by 3 bases, and 4 bases separated the two germline ends. The CDR3 sequence is CASSLDYYEQYF. CDR3 nucleotide sequence: TGTGCCAGCAGCTTAGATTACTACGAGCAGTACTTC.

The chain combines TRBV29-1 with TRBJ2-3; D ambiguous. The CDR3 spans 14 residues. The V gene's germline CDR1 is SQVTM and CDR2 ANQGSEA. The DNA of the CDR3 is TGCAGTACTACCCCCGTACTTGTGCCAGATACGCAGTATTTT. Its protein product is CSTTPVLVPDTQYF.

V and J are TRBV28 and TRBJ1-2; 8 nucleotides match TRBD1. The CDR3 runs to 14 residues. Looked up from germline, CDR1 is MDHEN and CDR2 is SYDVKM. Trimming took 6 bases from V and 5 from J; bases not matched to a gene: 8. The CDR3 coding sequence is TGTGCCAGCAGCCCCGGGACAGGAGAGTATGGCTACACCTTC. This encodes CASSPGTGEYGYTF.

The rearrangement uses TRBV30 and TRBJ1-2; no definite D call. V shed 4 bases and J shed 4 bases, with 16 bases lying between them. Germline CDR1 and CDR2: GTSNPN and SVGIG (reference sequence). CDR3 length: 14 amino acids. The CDR3 bases are TGTGCCTGGATTTTGCACAGTACGATCTATGGCTACACCTTC. It codes for CAWILHSTIYGYTF. Based on the CDR3 plus reference TRBV30 and TRBJ1-2, the full variable domain is SQTIHQWPATLVQPVGSPLSLECTVEGTSNPNLYWYRQAAGRGLQLLFYSVGIGQISSEVPQNLSASRPQDRQFILSSKKLLLSDSGFYLCAWILHSTIYGYTFGSGTRLTVV.

This clone was recorded only once. The V and J genes are TRBV30 and TRBJ2-1; 13 positions agree with TRBD2. CDR1 is GTSNPN, CDR2 SVGIG, per germline (reference sequence). Trimming took 1 base from V and 6 from J; bases not matched to a gene: 12. The CDR3 is 18 residues long. CDR3 bases: TGTGCCTGGAGTGGTCAACTAGCGGGAGGGCGTTCAAGCAATGAGCAGTTCTTC. Protein sequence: CAWSGQLAGGRSSNEQFF.

V gene TRBV29-1 combines with J gene TRBJ2-7; D may be TRBD2 (6 bases). The CDR3 contains 12 residues. Deletions cut 4 bases from V and 0 bases from J, with 7 bases between. Germline CDR1 reads SQVTM; CDR2 reads ANQGSEA. CDR3 amino acids: CSVGSGSYEQYF. The CDR3 DNA reads as TGCAGCGTTGGTAGCGGCTCCTACGAGCAGTACTTC.

The chain links TRBV7-7 to TRBJ2-1, with D possibly TRBD1 on 5 matching bases. V lost 5 bases and J 3 bases, leaving 8 bases between the germline ends. The germline CDR1 and CDR2 sequences are SSHAT and FNYEAQ (reference sequence). CDR3 size: 13 residues. DNA for the CDR3: TGTGCCAGCAGCCTGGACATCTACAATGAGCAGTTCTTC. This codes for CASSLDIYNEQFF.

V usage is TRBV5-4 and J usage is TRBJ2-7; 7 nucleotides match TRBD1. The V and J ends lost 3 bases and 0 bases, in that order; junction bases with no gene match: 9. From germline, CDR1 is SGHNT and CDR2 YYREEE (reference sequence). This CDR3 has 16 amino acids. CDR3 protein: CASSSHSGTVSYEQYF. The CDR3 DNA sequence: TGTGCCAGCAGCTCACACTCCGGGACAGTCTCCTACGAGCAGTACTTC. Looking up the rest from reference TRBV5-4 and TRBJ2-7 gives the full variable domain: ETGVTQSPTHLIKTRGQQVTLRCSSQSGHNTVSWYQQALGQGPQFIFQYYREEENGRGNFPPRFSGLQFPNYSSELNVNALELDDSALYLCASSSHSGTVSYEQYFGPGTRLTVT.

The chain carries TRBV19 and TRBJ1-2; a weak D match, TRBD1 (5 bases). In germline, CDR1 is LNHDA, CDR2 SQIVND (reference sequence). Trimming took off 5 bases at V and 6 bases at J, with 16 bases between the two ends. The CDR3 extends over 14 amino acids. The DNA of the CDR3 is TGTGCCAGTAGTGACAGAGGAAAAGGGCATGGCTACACCTTC. It translates to CASSDRGKGHGYTF.

V is TRBV6-5 and J is TRBJ2-7, with 11 bases that match TRBD2. Germline lookup yields CDR1 MNHEY and CDR2 SVGAGI. Germline trimming cut 7 bases from V and 3 bases from J; bases unmatched to any gene: 2. CDR3 length: 13 amino acids. CDR3 protein: CASTGLAGYEQYF. DNA of the CDR3: TGTGCCAGCACTGGACTAGCGGGCTACGAGCAGTACTTC.

This chain uses TRBV4-2 with TRBJ1-1; possible D gene TRBD1, 6 bases. Deletions cut 3 bases from V and 5 bases from J, with 13 bases between. The CDR3 sequence is 14 residues long. Germline values: CDR1 LGHNA, CDR2 YNFKEQ. DNA of the CDR3: TGTGCCAGCAGCCAGGACAGAAGGGCGACTGAAGCTTTCTTT. The encoded protein is CASSQDRRATEAFF.

This rearrangement joins TRBV6-4 to TRBJ1-1; no reliable D call. Germline loops: CDR1 MRHNA, CDR2 SNTAGT. V was trimmed by 2 bases and J by 5 bases, leaving 6 bases between them. The CDR3 runs 12 residues. The CDR3 sequence: CASSDPGTEAFF. CDR3 nucleotide sequence: TGTGCCAGCAGTGACCCGGGGACTGAAGCTTTCTTT.

The chain combines TRBV7-6 with TRBJ2-5, with D hard to call. Germline CDR1 SGHVS, CDR2 FNYEAQ. The CDR3 totals 11 residues. Trimming took off 5 bases at V and 2 bases at J, with 3 bases between the two ends. The chain's CDR3 is CASSLQETQYF. CDR3 DNA: TGTGCCAGCAGCCTTCAAGAGACCCAGTACTTC.

The CDR3 is CASSPFAQGGNTEAFF. The CDR3 nucleotides are TGTGCCAGCTCACCATTTGCCCAGGGAGGGAACACTGAAGCTTTCTTT. The chain is built from TRBV18 and TRBJ1-1; tentative D call: TRBD1 (5 bases). V was shortened by 2 bases and J by 1 base, with 14 bases between the two germline ends. Germline V gives CDR1 KGHSH, CDR2 LQKENI. CDR3 size: 16 residues.

This chain connects TRBV5-4 to TRBJ2-5; 11 bases align to TRBD2. The germline CDR1 and CDR2 sequences are SGHNT and YYREEE (reference sequence). Unmatched junction bases numbered 4, after V lost 1 base and J lost 2 bases. This CDR3 is built from 16 residues. This chain's CDR3 is CASSLSGTSGQETQYF. CDR3 bases: TGTGCCAGCAGCTTGTCCGGGACTAGCGGTCAAGAGACCCAGTACTTC.

This chain uses TRBV5-1 with TRBJ2-3; D ambiguous. V was cut by 0 bases and J by 6 bases, with 5 bases left in between. The CDR3 consists of 12 residues. Germline CDR1 and CDR2: SGHRS and YFSETQ. For the CDR3, the DNA is TGCGCCAGCAGCTTGGACTCGGATACGCAGTATTTT. This codes for CASSLDSDTQYF.

The chain joins TRBV5-1 to TRBJ2-1; 12 bases align to TRBD2. The CDR3 is 16 amino acids. V shed 7 bases and J 7 bases; nucleotides not matched to a gene: 12. The germline gives CDR1 SGHRS, CDR2 YFSETQ. CDR3 in amino acids: CASSRTSGTTGNEQFF. The CDR3, as DNA: TGCGCCAGCTCACGGACTAGCGGGACTACCGGTAATGAGCAGTTCTTC.

This sequence joins TRBV4-2 and TRBJ2-5, with D possibly being TRBD1 (6 bases). The CDR3 spans 15 residues. The V end was cut by 0 bases, the J end by 4 bases, with 12 bases between. Germline values: CDR1 LGHNA, CDR2 YNFKEQ. CDR3 protein: CASSQEGGLRETQYF. CDR3 nucleotides: TGTGCCAGCAGCCAAGAAGGGGGTTTGCGAGAGACCCAGTACTTC.